These T cell receptor beta chains were read from a single sample in a study of blood T cell repertoires in COVID-19. This table comes from immunoSEQ multiplex PCR, and its TCRdb copy is limited to in-frame clones, with some not included. The repertoire has 400,000 or so clones, roughly 90% of them found once; the top ten carry 1.5% to 1.7%. Sequenced material: peripheral blood. These TCRs come from a woman in her 40s with COVID-19, enrolled during active disease. CDR3s include the opening cysteine and the closing phenylalanine or tryptophan. A D gene is named only where the DNA matches it firmly. Clone sizes are given selectively: once, few, many, or a class where the clone is expanded.

TRBD1	TRBV28	15	once	TRBJ2-3	TGTGCCAGCAGTGCTCCGGGGACAGAACTGGATACGCAGTATTTT	CASSAPGTELDTQYF
.	TRBV28	15	.	TRBJ1-2	TGTGCCAGCAGTTCTCCAGGGGCGACGGGGTATGGCTACACCTTC	CASSSPGATGYGYTF
.	TRBV7-6	11	.	TRBJ1-2	TGTGCCAGCAGAGCCTCCATGGGCTACACCTTC	CASRASMGYTF
TRBD1	TRBV11-2	15	.	TRBJ1-1	TGTGCCAGCAGCTTAGGGGCAGGGGGAAACACTGAAGCTTTCTTT	CASSLGAGGNTEAFF
TRBD1	TRBV7-2	15	.	TRBJ2-7	TGTGCCAGCAGCTCCCGACAGGGGGGGGGACCGGCGAAGTACTTC	CASSSRQGGGPAKYF
TRBD1	TRBV12-3/TRBV12-4	12	.	TRBJ1-5	TGTGCCAGCAGCCGACAGGGCGGGCCCCAGCATTTT	CASSRQGGPQHF
.	TRBV11-2	15	.	TRBJ1-1	TGTGCCAGCAGCTTAGGGCGGGGGAAGCGGACTGAAGCTTTCTTT	CASSLGRGKRTEAFF
.	TRBV5-1	15	.	TRBJ2-7	TGCGCCAGCAACCTCAACGCAGGGGTATATAACGAGCAGTACTTC	CASNLNAGVYNEQYF
.	TRBV4-2	16	.	TRBJ1-6	TGTGCCAGCAGCCAAGGGTTTCGGCAGGGGTACTCACCCCTCCACTTT	CASSQGFRQGYSPLHF
.	TRBV5-6	17	few	TRBJ1-3	TGTGCCAGCAGCCCTAACGTGGGAGGGGGCTCTGGAAACACCATATATTTT	CASSPNVGGGSGNTIYF
.	TRBV27	15	.	TRBJ2-3	TGTGCCAGCAGTTTATCGACAGGAAACCCAGATACGCAGTATTTT	CASSLSTGNPDTQYF
.	TRBV6-2/TRBV6-3	14	.	TRBJ2-3	TGTGCCAGCAGTTACGTCTCCAGCACAGATACGCAGTATTTT	CASSYVSSTDTQYF
TRBD1	TRBV12-3/TRBV12-4	13	.	TRBJ1-2	TGTGCCAGCGCTGGACAGGATCGATATGGCTACACCTTC	CASAGQDRYGYTF
.	TRBV7-9	14	.	TRBJ1-1	TGTGCCAGCAGCTCCACGACAGTCCTCGCTGAAGCTTTCTTT	CASSSTTVLAEAFF
TRBD1	TRBV19	16	once	TRBJ1-6	TGTGCCAGTAGTTCCCGGCCCGGGACAGGGAATTCACCCCTCCACTTT	CASSSRPGTGNSPLHF
TRBD1	TRBV19	14	.	TRBJ2-7	TGTGCCAGTAGTTCAGGACAGGGGGCGTACGAGCAGTACTTC	CASSSGQGAYEQYF
.	TRBV2	17	.	TRBJ1-4	TGTGCCAGCATCCCTAACCCCGGGGGGGCGGGGGTAGAAAAACTGTTTTTT	CASIPNPGGAGVEKLFF
TRBD2	TRBV5-6	15	.	TRBJ2-7	TGTGCCAGCAGCCGCGGGACTAGCGGGAGTTACGAGCAGTACTTC	CASSRGTSGSYEQYF
TRBD2	TRBV5-1	14	.	TRBJ2-7	TGCGCCAGCAGCTTGTCCGGGACTAGCGACGAGCAGTACTTC	CASSLSGTSDEQYF
TRBD2	TRBV3-1/TRBV3-2	13	.	TRBJ2-3	TGTGCCAGCAGCGGGAGGGGCACAGATACGCAGTATTTT	CASSGRGTDTQYF
TRBD2	TRBV6-5	14	.	TRBJ2-7	TGTGCCAGCAGTTACCTTTTGGGGGGGTACGAGCAGTACTTC	CASSYLLGGYEQYF